The 2 T cell receptor beta chains below were found in one sample sequenced in a study of response to subunit inactivated influenza vaccine. TCRdb recomputed calls from the RT-PCR reads with MiXCR, one row per CDR3 protein. The sample records 600,000 to 700,000 distinct CDR3 sequences, 14% being singletons. The sequenced sample was PBMCs from blood, obtained 14 to 15 days before vaccination. The receptors here all came from a man in his fifties who received an inactivated influenza vaccine.

This clonotype was recorded a few times. The rearrangement uses TRBV28 and TRBJ1-1, with TRBD1 identical over 7 bases. The germline CDR1 and CDR2 sequences are MDHEN and SYDVKM. V shed 5 bases, J shed 5 bases, and the junction held 5 bases outside the gene matches. The CDR3 has 13 amino acids. This chain's CDR3 is CASSTPGGTEAFF. CDR3 nucleotides: TGTGCCAGCAGTACACCAGGGGGGACTGAAGCTTTCTTT.

The chain employs TRBV5-6 and TRBJ1-1; 9 nucleotides line up with TRBD1. Germline V gene sequence: CDR1 SGHDT, CDR2 YYEEEE. Trimming at V came to 2 bases and at J to 1 base, leaving 3 bases not matched to a gene. The CDR3 covers 15 residues. The CDR3 is CASSFRDRENTEAFF. In DNA, the CDR3 is TGTGCCAGCAGCTTTAGGGACAGGGAGAACACTGAAGCTTTCTTT.